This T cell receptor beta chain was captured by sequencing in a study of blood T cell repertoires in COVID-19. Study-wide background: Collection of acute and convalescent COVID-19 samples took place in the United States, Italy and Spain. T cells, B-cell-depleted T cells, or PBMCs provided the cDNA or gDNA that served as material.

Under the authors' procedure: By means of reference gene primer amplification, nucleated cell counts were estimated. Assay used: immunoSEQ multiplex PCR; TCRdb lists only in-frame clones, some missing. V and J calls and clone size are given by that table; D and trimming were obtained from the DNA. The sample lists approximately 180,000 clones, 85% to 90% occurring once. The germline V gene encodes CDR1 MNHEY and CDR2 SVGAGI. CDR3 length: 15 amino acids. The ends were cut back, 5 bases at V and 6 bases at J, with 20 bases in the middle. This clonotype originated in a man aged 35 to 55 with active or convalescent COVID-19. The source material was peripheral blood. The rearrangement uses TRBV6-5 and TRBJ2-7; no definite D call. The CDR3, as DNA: TGTGCCAGCAGTCCGGGTTTCAGCACCATAGTCGAGCAGTACTTC. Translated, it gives CASSPGFSTIVEQYF.